The T cell receptor (beta chain) described here comes from a study of T-cell reconstitution after alpha-beta-depleted transplantation in children. Overall study findings and caveats: At the one-year point after transplant, T-cell counts and TCRbeta diversity were found to come mostly from T cells that had been newly produced.

This clonotype was counted many times. The antigen is unknown. Researchers prepared the TCRbeta library using unique molecular identifiers, the study reports. TCRdb ran MiXCR on the PCR reads and lists one entry per CDR3 protein. This table has about 200,000 distinct CDR3 sequences, around 7.7% appearing once. This CDR3 has 11 residues. The V and J ends lost 3 bases and 5 bases respectively, with 4 bases between them. The source material was PBMCs, mostly from graft donor cells, sampled 360 days after TCRalphabeta/CD19-depleted stem cell transplant. This chain joins TRBV12-3 or TRBV12-4 and TRBJ1-2, with D hard to call. The TCR sequence derives from a male patient aged 2 to 9 who had a stem cell transplant for acute myeloid leukemia, so the T cells may come from the graft donor. The CDR3 is CASSFKYGYTF. CDR3 DNA sequence: TGTGCCAGCAGTTTTAAATATGGCTACACCTTC.